One sample yielded the 19 T cell receptor beta chains listed below, sequenced in a study of beta chain features in type 1 diabetes. These TCRs are of unknown antigen specificity. Study-wide points: TCRB CDR3s were moderately but significantly shorter in Type 1 diabetes patients in all four CD4+ subsets.

What was sequenced were expressed TCRB transcripts, since all of the isolated RNA had been reverse transcribed. Using immunoSEQ multiplex PCR, the repertoire was profiled, and TCRdb retains in-frame clones only, with some absent. The repertoire holds 500,000 to 800,000 clones, with roughly an eighth as singletons. The sample was naive CD4+ T cells from blood. The receptor source for this set is a man aged 25 to 45 with type 1 diabetes.

This clone was seen more than once but under ten times. The J gene is TRBJ2-1, the V gene TRBV4-3; 12 bases map to TRBD2. V shed 1 base, J shed 4 bases, and the junction held 8 bases outside the gene matches. CDR3 size: 18 residues. Per the germline V gene, CDR1 is LGHNA and CDR2 is YSLEER. The CDR3 sequence: CASSQGSGLAGPYNEQFF. DNA of the CDR3: TGCGCCAGCAGCCAAGGGTCCGGACTAGCGGGGCCTTACAATGAGCAGTTCTTC.

This clone was counted a few times. The J gene is TRBJ2-3, the V gene TRBV7-2; tentatively, D is TRBD2 (5 bases). The V and J ends lost 5 bases and 4 bases respectively, with 10 bases between them. The germline V gene encodes CDR1 SGHTA and CDR2 FQGNSA. This CDR3 has 13 amino acids. CDR3 nucleotides: TGTGCCAGCAGCACCTTGGGAGCAGATACGCAGTATTTT. Residues: CASSTLGADTQYF.

The V call is TRBV7-9, the J call TRBJ1-2; no reliable D call. CDR3 length: 15 amino acids. Germline V gene sequence: CDR1 SEHNR, CDR2 FQNEAQ (reference sequence). V was shortened by 1 base and J by 4 bases, with 13 bases between the two germline ends. CDR3 in amino acids: CASSLGPTYSYGYTF. The CDR3 DNA reads as TGTGCCAGCAGCTTAGGACCCACCTATAGCTATGGCTACACCTTC.

This clone was detected once. The chain recombines TRBV6-6 with TRBJ1-5; 8 bases fit TRBD1. Germline V gene lookup returns CDR1 MNHNY and CDR2 SVGAGI (reference sequence). The CDR3 totals 16 residues. The ends lost 5 bases at V and 3 bases at J; junction bases unmatched: 9. Here the CDR3 reads CASSRGQGEFNQPQHF. CDR3 coding DNA: TGTGCCAGCAGTCGCGGACAGGGCGAATTCAATCAGCCCCAGCATTTT.

There are a few counts of this clone. The V gene is TRBV6-6, the J gene TRBJ2-7; TRBD2 might be the D (6 bases). The V end lost 6 bases, the J end lost 3 bases, and 12 bases lay between the germline ends. Germline CDR1 is MNHNY and CDR2 is SVGAGI (reference sequence). The CDR3 is made up of 13 amino acids. CDR3 in amino acids: CASRTPGLYEQYF. DNA of the CDR3: TGTGCCAGCAGAACCCCGGGACTCTACGAGCAGTACTTC.

The table lists this clone with a few counts. The chain has TRBV5-4 and TRBJ2-4, with D uncertain. The CDR3 length is 16 residues. The V gene's germline CDR1 is SGHNT and CDR2 YYREEE (reference sequence). The V and J ends lost 4 bases and 0 bases respectively, with 14 bases between them. The CDR3 DNA sequence: TGTGCCAGCAGCCCTTACAAGGGCGCAGCCAAAAACATTCAGTACTTC. This sequence encodes CASSPYKGAAKNIQYF.

The V and J genes are TRBV7-8 and TRBJ1-5, with D uncertain. Germline-derived CDR1 and CDR2 are SGHVS and FQNEAQ. This CDR3 has 14 amino acids. The V end was cut by 5 bases, the J end by 1 base, with 9 bases between. CDR3 in amino acids: CASSPGRSNQPQHF. The CDR3 DNA reads as TGTGCCAGCAGCCCAGGAAGGAGCAATCAGCCCCAGCATTTT.

This clone was seen more than once but under ten times. The chain has TRBV2 and TRBJ1-1; the D gene is possibly TRBD1 (6 bases). V lost 6 bases and J lost 1, with 15 bases in between. Germline CDR1 reads SNHLY; CDR2 reads FYNNEI. The CDR3 totals 15 residues. The CDR3 coding sequence is TGTGCCAGCAGACCAACAGGACAGCCGAACACTGAAGCTTTCTTT. Translation: CASRPTGQPNTEAFF.

The sample holds a few counts of this clone. V and J are TRBV5-4 and TRBJ2-5; D possibly corresponds to TRBD2 (5 bases). The germline CDR1 and CDR2 sequences are SGHNT and YYREEE (reference sequence). The CDR3 is made up of 14 amino acids. V lost 2 bases to trimming and J lost 1 base, with 9 bases between them. The CDR3 region is CASSFSAPQETQYF. CDR3 sequence (DNA): TGTGCCAGCAGCTTTAGCGCCCCCCAAGAGACCCAGTACTTC.

V usage is TRBV30 and J usage is TRBJ2-7; D gene uncertain. Germline V gene data show CDR1 as GTSNPN and CDR2 as SVGIG (reference sequence). Trimming stripped 2 bases from V and 3 bases from J, with 5 bases between. This CDR3 is 11 amino acids long. CDR3 residues: CAWSRFYEQYF. The DNA of the CDR3 is TGTGCCTGGAGTAGGTTCTACGAGCAGTACTTC.

This sequence joins TRBV7-2 and TRBJ2-7; TRBD2 matches at 8 bases. The trim removed 0 bases at V and 0 bases at J, leaving 4 bases unmatched. This CDR3 region has 16 residues. Germline CDR1 reads SGHTA; CDR2 reads FQGNSA. CDR3 region: CASSLAVAGRSYEQYF. The CDR3 DNA reads as TGTGCCAGCAGCTTAGCGGTAGCGGGGCGCTCCTACGAGCAGTACTTC.

This sequence joins TRBV28 and TRBJ2-1; D is tentatively TRBD1 or TRBD2 (6 bases each). This CDR3 spans 14 amino acids. CDR1 and CDR2 from the germline V gene are MDHEN and SYDVKM. Trimming took off 7 bases at V and 0 bases at J, with 10 bases between the two ends. CDR3 sequence: CASKGGSSYNEQFF. The CDR3 nucleotides read TGTGCCAGCAAAGGGGGGAGCTCCTACAATGAGCAGTTCTTC. Looking up the rest from reference TRBV28 and TRBJ2-1 gives the full variable domain: DVKVTQSSRYLVKRTGEKVFLECVQDMDHENMFWYRQDPGLGLRLIYFSYDVKMKEKGDIPEGYSVSREKKERFSLILESASTNQTSMYLCASKGGSSYNEQFFGPGTRLTVL.

This clone was detected a few times. The chain couples TRBV7-2 to TRBJ1-4; 9 bases line up with TRBD1. The CDR3 length is 15 residues. Germline CDR1 reads SGHTA; CDR2 reads FQGNSA. Trimming took 5 bases from V and 2 from J; bases not matched to a gene: 3. In nucleotides, the CDR3 is TGTGCCAGCAGCGGACAGGGGAGGACTAATGAAAAACTGTTTTTT. Translating it yields CASSGQGRTNEKLFF.

This clone has more than one count but fewer than ten. This rearrangement joins TRBV5-4 to TRBJ2-1, with 11 bases aligning to TRBD2. Germline V gene data show CDR1 as SGHNT and CDR2 as YYREEE (reference sequence). The CDR3 runs 15 residues. V shed 5 bases and J 4 bases; nucleotides not matched to a gene: 5. The CDR3 sequence: CASRITSGGYNEQFF. CDR3 nucleotides: TGTGCCAGCAGAATAACTAGCGGGGGTTACAATGAGCAGTTCTTC.

This clone was seen a few times. The rearrangement joins TRBV19 to TRBJ2-3; 8 bases line up with TRBD1. The CDR3 sequence is 14 residues long. Germline trimming cut 9 bases from V and 1 base from J; bases unmatched to any gene: 6. In germline, CDR1 is LNHDA, CDR2 SQIVND (reference sequence). The CDR3 sequence is CASRDRGGTDTQYF. The CDR3 DNA follows: TGTGCCAGCCGAGACAGGGGCGGCACAGATACGCAGTATTTT.

The chain is built from TRBV14 and TRBJ2-4; 8 bases match TRBD2. The CDR3 length is 17 residues. Germline V gene data show CDR1 as SGHDN and CDR2 as FVKESK. Trimming took 1 base from V and 0 from J; bases not matched to a gene: 5. The CDR3 DNA sequence: TGTGCCAGCAGCCAAGGGAGCGGGGGACTAGCCAAAAACATTCAGTACTTC. It translates to CASSQGSGGLAKNIQYF.

A few counts support this clone. The rearrangement joins TRBV6-1 to TRBJ2-1; tentative D call: TRBD2 (6 bases). The germline V gene has CDR1 MNHNS and CDR2 SASEGT. The V end was cut by 8 bases, the J end by 10 bases, with 9 bases between. This CDR3 contains 10 residues. The CDR3 here is CASLSGEQFF. DNA for the CDR3: TGTGCCAGCTTGAGCGGGGAGCAGTTCTTC.

This clone was observed a few times. The V and J genes are TRBV18 and TRBJ1-4, with no clear D. Germline-derived CDR1 and CDR2 are KGHSH and LQKENI. V was trimmed by 0 bases and J by 7 bases, leaving 6 bases between them. This CDR3 comprises 13 residues. This CDR3 reads CASSPPGSEKLFF. For the CDR3, the DNA is TGTGCCAGCTCACCACCAGGGTCTGAAAAACTGTTTTTT. Looking up the rest from reference TRBV18 and TRBJ1-4 gives the full variable domain: NAGVMQNPRHLVRRRGQEARLRCSPMKGHSHVYWYRQLPEEGLKFMVYLQKENIIDESGMPKERFSAEFPKEGPSILRIQQVVRGDSAAYFCASSPPGSEKLFFGSGTQLSVL.

The genes are TRBV7-8 and TRBJ2-1, with 12 bases lining up with TRBD1. Germline trimming cut 7 bases from V and 4 bases from J; bases unmatched to any gene: 5. CDR3 length equals 15 residues. Germline CDR1 and CDR2: SGHVS and FQNEAQ. This CDR3 is CASTWDRGPYNEQFF. The DNA for the CDR3 is TGTGCCAGCACCTGGGACAGGGGGCCTTACAATGAGCAGTTCTTC.